This is a list of T cell receptor beta chains from one sample in a study of blood T cell repertoires in COVID-19. Sequencing used immunoSEQ multiplex PCR; TCRdb keeps in-frame clones, though not all of them. The sample includes a few hundred thousand clones, about 91% of them seen just once. The sequencing sample was made of peripheral blood. The origin of the receptors is a person under 35 with COVID-19, enrolled during active disease. Both conserved end residues are part of each CDR3. The D gene is left open where the match is weak. Clone size is given for some rows only: seen once, a few or many times, or a class if the clone is expanded.

J gene	D gene	clone size	V gene	CDR3 DNA	CDR3 protein
TRBJ2-7	NA	NA	TRBV5-6	TGTGCCAGCAGCTTGGCCCAGAATCCCGGCGGACTAAACTTC	CASSLAQNPGGLNF
TRBJ2-7	NA	NA	TRBV9	TGTGCCAGCAGCCGGGACTCCTCCTACGAGCAGTACTTC	CASSRDSSYEQYF
TRBJ1-3	NA	NA	TRBV9	TGTGCCAGCAGCGTAGCGGCGGGGGCAGGAAACACCATATATTTT	CASSVAAGAGNTIYF
TRBJ2-2	NA	NA	TRBV9	TGTGCCAGCAGCGTCCTAGTAGACTCTTCAGCCGGGGAGCTGTTTTTT	CASSVLVDSSAGELFF
TRBJ2-1	NA	NA	TRBV29-1	TGCAGCGTTGAAGATATCGAACAGGGCGGGCGGGGGCCTTTGGATGAGCAGTTCTTC	CSVEDIEQGGRGPLDEQFF
TRBJ1-1	TRBD1	NA	TRBV28	TGTGCCAGCAGTTTCGGACAGGCAATGACTGAAGCTTTCTTT	CASSFGQAMTEAFF
TRBJ2-3	NA	NA	TRBV27	TGTGCCAGCAGTCCGCTATTAACTAGCACAGATACGCAGTATTTT	CASSPLLTSTDTQYF
TRBJ1-4	NA	NA	TRBV10-3	TGTGCCATCAGTGAGTCGGACTATCTCAATGAAAAACTGTTTTTT	CAISESDYLNEKLFF
TRBJ2-7	NA	once	TRBV7-2	TGTGCCAGCAGCTTAGATATGGGCGCCTACGAGCAGTACTTC	CASSLDMGAYEQYF
TRBJ2-1	NA	few	TRBV9	TGTGCCAGCAGCCCCGGGGGTGGGTTGTACAATGAGCAGTTCTTC	CASSPGGGLYNEQFF
TRBJ1-5	NA	NA	TRBV3-1/TRBV3-2	TGTGCCAGCAGCCAAGATGGTAGGGAGGCTCAGCCCCAGCATTTT	CASSQDGREAQPQHF
TRBJ1-5	NA	NA	TRBV2	TGTGCCAGCAGGCCACCAGATCGCAATCAGCCCCAGCATTTT	CASRPPDRNQPQHF
TRBJ1-1	NA	NA	TRBV27	TGTGCCAGCAGTTTATTGGCAGGGGTCACTGAAGCTTTCTTT	CASSLLAGVTEAFF
TRBJ1-1	NA	NA	TRBV24-1	TGTGCCACCGGCTCGGGGGTTGAAGCTTTCTTT	CATGSGVEAFF
TRBJ1-6	TRBD1	NA	TRBV6-5	TGTGCCAGCAGTCCCCGGGACAGGGGGAATTCACCCCTCCACTTT	CASSPRDRGNSPLHF
TRBJ2-2	TRBD1	NA	TRBV24-1	TGTGCCACCAGTGATGTTAGGACAGGAGACACCGGGGAGCTGTTTTTT	CATSDVRTGDTGELFF
TRBJ1-5	TRBD1	NA	TRBV28	TGTGCCAGCAGTACACAGGGGGGCGGGTATAGCAATCAGCCCCAGCATTTT	CASSTQGGGYSNQPQHF
TRBJ2-1	TRBD2	NA	TRBV6-5	TGTGCCAGCACGGCGGGGGGTGAGCAGTTCTTC	CASTAGGEQFF
TRBJ2-7	TRBD1	NA	TRBV15	TGTGCCACTTCAGCGTTCAGGGGGCCCTACGAGCAGTACTTC	CATSAFRGPYEQYF
TRBJ1-1	NA	once	TRBV6-5	TGTCCTAGCCCTGACCAGAACACTGAAGCTTTCTTT	CPSPDQNTEAFF
TRBJ2-3	TRBD2	NA	TRBV19	TGTGCCAGTAGTCCAAGGGCTAGCGGGGGACTTTACCGCACAGATACGCAGTATTTT	CASSPRASGGLYRTDTQYF
TRBJ2-2	NA	NA	TRBV28	TGTGCCAGCAGTCTCCAGGACTCCCCCACCGGGGAGCTGTTTTTT	CASSLQDSPTGELFF
TRBJ1-1	NA	NA	TRBV29-1	TGCAGCGTACCCCAGGGGAGCGGGACTTTCTTT	CSVPQGSGTFF
TRBJ2-3	TRBD2	NA	TRBV10-3	TGTGCCATCAGTGAACTAGCGGGGCATACGCAGTATTTT	CAISELAGHTQYF
TRBJ2-2	NA	once	TRBV27	TGTGCCAGCAGCAGTGTGGGAGTGGGCACCGGGGAGCTGTTTTTT	CASSSVGVGTGELFF
TRBJ1-1	NA	NA	TRBV4-1	TGCGCCAGCAGCCAAGTTTTGGCCACTGAAGCTTTCTTT	CASSQVLATEAFF
TRBJ2-1	NA	NA	TRBV27	TGTGCCAGCAGTCCGTACCCCGCACCGGGACAAATATACAATGAGCAGTTCTTC	CASSPYPAPGQIYNEQFF
TRBJ1-1	NA	NA	TRBV14	TGTGCCAGCAGCCAAGAATCGGGCACTGAAGCTTTCTTT	CASSQESGTEAFF
TRBJ1-6	NA	NA	TRBV10-3	TGTGCCATCAGTCCTTCACAGGGCCCTTCACCCCTCCACTTT	CAISPSQGPSPLHF
TRBJ1-2	NA	NA	TRBV25-1	TGTGCCAGCAGTGAATCGGCAGGGTTAAGAGACTATGGCTACACCTTC	CASSESAGLRDYGYTF
TRBJ2-3	TRBD1	NA	TRBV10-3	TGTGCCATCAGTCGACAGGGGGCAGGTACAGATACGCAGTATTTT	CAISRQGAGTDTQYF
TRBJ2-7	NA	NA	TRBV7-9	TGTGCCAGCAGCCAATATGACAGTCCCACCTACGAGCAGTACTTC	CASSQYDSPTYEQYF
TRBJ2-1	NA	NA	TRBV11-2	TGTGCCAGCGAGGGTACGGGAGAGGGGTACAATGAGCAGTTCTTC	CASEGTGEGYNEQFF
TRBJ1-2	TRBD1	NA	TRBV12-5	TGTGCTAGTGGTTCCACAGGGGTTGATGGCTACACCTTC	CASGSTGVDGYTF
TRBJ2-5	NA	NA	TRBV4-1	TGCGCCAGCAGCCAAGGTTCGCAAGAGACCCAGTACTTC	CASSQGSQETQYF
TRBJ2-1	TRBD2	NA	TRBV9	TGTGCCAGCAGGCCCACTAGCGGGAAGAACAATGAGCAGTTCTTC	CASRPTSGKNNEQFF
TRBJ2-1	TRBD2	NA	TRBV14	TGTGCCAGCAGCCAACTAGCGGGAGGCAACAATGAGCAGTTCTTC	CASSQLAGGNNEQFF
TRBJ2-5	NA	NA	TRBV2	TGTGCCAGCAGTGATAATAGGCGGGGGACCCAGTACTTC	CASSDNRRGTQYF